A single sample gave rise to the 23 T cell receptor beta chains below, sequenced in a study of breast tumors, draining lymph nodes, adjacent tissues. From the multiplex PCR reads, TCRdb called clonotypes with MiXCR, one entry per CDR3 protein. The sample contains about 150,000 distinct CDR3 sequences, approximately 20% of which appear only once. Samples came from axillary lymph nodes draining the breast cancer. Sequenced: axillary lymph node tissue. Every receptor here comes from a female donor with breast cancer. Some clones in this sample may be carry-over from other donors' samples.

As regards this clonotype: An end of the junction does not agree with germline; a read error may underlie this. The rearrangement uses TRBV7-8 and TRBJ2-1; D remains unclear. The CDR3 loop spans 15 amino acids. CDR1 SGHVS and CDR2 FQNEAQ come from the germline V gene. CDR3 DNA sequence: TGTGCTAGCAGCTTAACCCCTAGACCTCACAATGAGCAGCTCTTC. The encoded protein is CASSLTPRPHNEQLF.

Details on this clonotype: A much more abundant neighbour one base away suggests this may be a read error. This chain joins TRBV6-1 and TRBJ2-7; 8 bases are shared with TRBD1. There are 14 residues in the CDR3. Germline V lookup: CDR1 MNHNS, CDR2 SASEGT. This chain's CDR3 is CTSSVGQGVHEQYF. CDR3 nucleotide sequence: TGTACCAGCAGTGTAGGACAGGGTGTCCACGAGCAGTACTTC.

This clonotype occurred a few times. This may arise from a read error, as a much more abundant clone is one base away. The chain links TRBV20-1 to TRBJ1-2; D ambiguous. V was clipped by 0 bases and J by 2 bases, with 7 bases between them. The V gene's germline CDR1 is DFQATT and CDR2 SNEGSKA (reference sequence). The CDR3 loop spans 13 amino acids. The CDR3 coding sequence is TGCAGTGCTAGAGATCCCGGCAACTATGGCTACACCTTC. Protein: CSARDPGNYGYTF.

This clonotype was recorded at least ten times. The V gene is TRBV11-2, the J gene TRBJ1-2, with 10 bases matching TRBD1. Looked up from germline, CDR1 is SGHAT and CDR2 is FQNNGV. The CDR3 extends over 17 amino acids. J lost 5 bases, V lost 3 bases, and 12 bases had no gene match. The CDR3 reads CASSFPLTGGGEYGYTF. The CDR3 region has the DNA TGTGCCAGCAGCTTCCCCTTGACAGGGGGCGGGGAGTATGGCTACACCTTC.

This clonotype was recorded many times. The chain recombines TRBV30 with TRBJ2-7, with D perhaps TRBD1 or TRBD2 (6 bases each). The CDR3 consists of 15 residues. Trimming cost V 1 base and J 4 bases, with 17 bases left between them. CDR1 is GTSNPN and CDR2 is SVGIG in the germline V gene (reference sequence). The CDR3 reads CAWSAGKGGWYEQYF. The DNA for the CDR3 is TGTGCCTGGAGTGCGGGAAAGGGGGGTTGGTACGAGCAGTACTTC.

At least ten counts were recorded for this clonotype. J is TRBJ1-6 and V is TRBV11-2; D might be TRBD1 (5 bases). V lost 4 bases and J 9 bases, leaving 19 bases between the germline ends. The germline CDR1 and CDR2 sequences are SGHAT and FQNNGV. The CDR3 loop spans 16 amino acids. CDR3 in DNA: TGTGCCAGCAGCTCGGGGGGAGGGGCCGGGATTTCACCCCTCCACTTT. This gives the protein CASSSGGGAGISPLHF.

The rearrangement links TRBV27 to TRBJ2-1, with 8 bases fitting TRBD2. CDR3 length: 13 residues. CDR1 MNHEY and CDR2 SMNVEV come from the germline V gene (reference sequence). The V segment lost 6 bases and the J segment 6 bases; nucleotides outside the gene matches: 4. The CDR3 DNA follows: TGTGCCAGCAGGGAACTAGCGGTCAATGAGCAGTTCTTC. Amino acids: CASRELAVNEQFF.

This clonotype has ten or more counts. J is TRBJ2-5 and V is TRBV2, with 13 bases lining up with TRBD2. The germline gives CDR1 SNHLY, CDR2 FYNNEI. This CDR3 contains 17 residues. V lost 5 bases to trimming and J lost 3 bases; unmatched junction nucleotides: 9. CDR3 nucleotide sequence: TGTGCCAGCAGTCCCCGGACTAGCGGGAGAGGGGAAGAGACCCAGTACTTC. It specifies CASSPRTSGRGEETQYF.

For this clonotype: A much larger clone lies a single base off, so this may be a read error. The CDR3 nucleotides are TGTGACAGCAGCCCTTTAGCGGGAGTGGGATACAATGAGCAGTTCTTC. Encoded protein: CDSSPLAGVGYNEQFF. This chain joins TRBV12-3 or TRBV12-4 and TRBJ2-1; 9 bases are a match to TRBD2. The CDR3 loop spans 16 amino acids.

This clonotype was recorded at least ten times. This chain uses TRBV6-5 with TRBJ2-2; possible D gene TRBD2, 6 bases. The V and J ends lost 6 bases and 0 bases respectively, with 14 bases between them. Germline loops: CDR1 MNHEY, CDR2 SVGAGI. The CDR3 spans 16 residues. The CDR3: CASRPSGRPNTGELFF. In DNA, the CDR3 is TGTGCCAGCAGACCGAGCGGGCGACCGAACACCGGGGAGCTGTTTTTT.

This clonotype was recorded at least ten times. The chain employs TRBV15 and TRBJ2-7; tentatively, D is TRBD2 (6 bases). Trimming left V 0 bases short and J 3 bases short, with 15 bases between. CDR1 and CDR2 from the germline V gene are LNHNV and YYDKDF (reference sequence). This CDR3 region has 16 residues. DNA of the CDR3: TGTGCCACCAGCAGAGATCCGAGACTAGTTATCTACGAGCAGTACTTC. Protein sequence: CATSRDPRLVIYEQYF.

Ten or more counts support this clonotype. V is TRBV5-8 and J is TRBJ2-5; D is unclear. Germline values: CDR1 SGHTS, CDR2 YDEGEE. The CDR3 has 13 amino acids. With 4 bases removed from V and 5 bases from J, the gap between germline ends came to 12 bases. The CDR3 here is CASSPRGSETQYF. The CDR3 DNA sequence: TGTGCCAGCAGCCCCCGCGGATCCGAGACCCAGTACTTC. Full variable domain (missing parts from reference TRBV5-8 and TRBJ2-5): EAGVTQSPTHLIKTRGQQATLRCSPISGHTSVYWYQQALGLGLQFLLWYDEGEERNRGNFPPRFSGRQFPNYSSELNVNALELEDSALYLCASSPRGSETQYFGPGTRLLVL.

Many counts were recorded for this clonotype. The CDR3 coding sequence is TGTGCCAGCAGCTTACCGGGACTAGCACTATACAATGAGCAGTTCTTC. Residues: CASSLPGLALYNEQFF. The gene calls are TRBV7-2 and TRBJ2-1; 9 bases map to TRBD2. This CDR3 spans 16 amino acids. Germline loops: CDR1 SGHTA, CDR2 FQGNSA. J gave up 4 bases and V 2 bases, and 6 bases lay outside the gene matches.

This clonotype was recorded at least ten times. The chain carries TRBV27 and TRBJ2-7; D unclear. CDR1 is MNHEY and CDR2 is SMNVEV in the germline V gene (reference sequence). Deletions cut 4 bases from V and 2 bases from J, with 0 bases between. This CDR3 is 10 amino acids long. In nucleotides, the CDR3 is TGTGCCAGCAGTTCCTACGAGCAGTACTTC. Translated: CASSSYEQYF.

The CDR3 sequence: CASSWGQGLSEQYF. Here the CDR3 DNA reads TGCGCCAGCAGCTGGGGACAGGGTCTGAGCGAGCAGTACTTC. The chain uses TRBV5-1 and TRBJ2-7, with 9 bases aligning to TRBD1. CDR3 length: 14 amino acids. CDR1 and CDR2 (germline): SGHRS, YFSETQ. V dropped 3 bases and J dropped 6; count of bases not matched to a gene: 7. Full variable domain (rest looked up from reference TRBV5-1 and TRBJ2-7): KAGVTQTPRYLIKTRGQQVTLSCSPISGHRSVSWYQQTPGQGLQFLFEYFSETQRNKGNFPGRFSGRQFSNSRSEMNVSTLELGDSALYLCASSWGQGLSEQYFGPGTRLTVT.

This clonotype was observed at least ten times. This rearrangement joins TRBV20-1 to TRBJ2-3, with 8 bases that match TRBD2. Germline trimming cut 3 bases from V and 5 bases from J; bases unmatched to any gene: 4. The CDR3 sequence is 13 residues long. Germline V lookup: CDR1 DFQATT, CDR2 SNEGSKA (reference sequence). This CDR3 reads CSASISGVDTQYF. For the CDR3, the DNA is TGCAGTGCTAGTATTAGCGGGGTAGATACGCAGTATTTT.

There are many counts of this clonotype. The chain recombines TRBV12-3 or TRBV12-4 with TRBJ2-7, with 7 bases that match TRBD1. The CDR3 spans 12 residues. The V and J ends lost 5 bases and 8 bases, in that order; junction bases with no gene match: 6. CDR3 in amino acids: CASSPGTAQQYF. CDR3 nucleotide sequence: TGTGCCAGCAGTCCTGGGACAGCCCAGCAGTACTTC.

At least ten counts were recorded for this clonotype. V and J are TRBV4-1 and TRBJ2-3; perhaps D is TRBD1 or TRBD2 (5 bases each). V was shortened by 4 bases and J by 0 bases, with 8 bases between the two germline ends. The CDR3 runs to 14 residues. Germline values: CDR1 MGHRA, CDR2 YSYEKL. The CDR3 here is CASSRGRSTDTQYF. CDR3 in DNA: TGCGCCAGCAGCCGGGGACGGAGCACAGATACGCAGTATTTT.

This clonotype was seen repeatedly, ten times or more. V gene TRBV15 combines with J gene TRBJ2-1; 8 bases line up with TRBD2. This CDR3 has 15 residues. J was trimmed by 3 bases and V by 0 bases; bases with no gene match: 1. Germline CDR1 and CDR2: LNHNV and YYDKDF (reference sequence). The CDR3 nucleotides are TGTGCCACCAGCAGAGAGGGACTAGGCTACAATGAGCAGTTCTTC. It translates to CATSREGLGYNEQFF.

This clonotype was picked up many times. The chain uses TRBV4-3 and TRBJ2-3; unclear D gene. Trimming took 2 bases from V and 1 from J, leaving 10 bases between them. Germline values: CDR1 LGHNA, CDR2 YSLEER. The CDR3 has 15 residues. The CDR3 protein is CASSQRSYGTDTQYF. In nucleotides, the CDR3 is TGCGCCAGCAGCCAACGCTCCTATGGCACAGATACGCAGTATTTT.

With respect to this clonotype: This sequence may be a read error, since a much larger clone differs from it by one base. This CDR3 is missing its conserved last phenylalanine or tryptophan, likely due to a read error. Because the CDR3's place on the DNA is in doubt, the DNA is left out and the CDR3 is given as listed by TCRdb. V and J are TRBV5-1 and TRBJ2-3; the table calls TRBD1, which could not be checked here. From germline, CDR1 is SGHRS and CDR2 YFSETQ. The CDR3 sequence runs 12 residues, both termini included. CDR3 amino acids: CASSLDWGRLYL.

The V and J genes are TRBV7-2 and TRBJ1-5; weak D call: TRBD1 (5 bases). Germline CDR1 SGHTA, CDR2 FQGNSA. CDR3 length equals 15 residues. The germline V and J ends were trimmed by 4 bases and 6 bases, with 16 bases remaining between them. This CDR3 reads CASSWETGAFQPQHF. The DNA of the CDR3 is TGTGCCAGCAGCTGGGAGACTGGGGCGTTTCAGCCCCAGCATTTT.

As to this clonotype: A single base separates this from a much larger clone, so it may be a read error. The rearrangement joins TRBV6-6 to TRBJ2-7, with 11 bases identical to TRBD2. The CDR3 consists of 15 residues. Germline lookup yields CDR1 MNHNY and CDR2 SVGAGI (reference sequence). CDR3 protein: CASGYSTSGRGEQYF. The CDR3 coding sequence is TGTGCCAGCGGTTACAGTACTAGCGGGAGAGGGGAGCAGTACTTC.